This is a list of T cell receptor beta chains from one sample in a study of blood T cell repertoires in COVID-19. Repertoires were generated with immunoSEQ multiplex PCR, while TCRdb's copy carries only in-frame clones and drops some. The data contain some 310,000 clones, around 87% of them singletons. Material: peripheral blood. The source of these receptors is a man aged 50-59 years with active or convalescent COVID-19. Both conserved end residues are part of each CDR3. D genes are given only for firm matches. Only part of the rows carry a size: once, few, many, or a class if the clone is expanded.

clone_size: -
d_call: -
v_call: TRBV29-1
j_call: TRBJ1-4
cdr3_length: 12
cdr3_nt: TGCAGCGTTACTACGGACAGTGAAAAACTGTTTTTT
cdr3_aa: CSVTTDSEKLFF

clone_size: -
d_call: TRBD1
v_call: TRBV10-3
j_call: TRBJ1-1
cdr3_length: 15
cdr3_nt: TGTGCCATCAAAGGGACAGGGGACGGGAACACTGAAGCTTTCTTT
cdr3_aa: CAIKGTGDGNTEAFF

clone_size: -
d_call: TRBD1
v_call: TRBV7-9
j_call: TRBJ1-2
cdr3_length: 17
cdr3_nt: TGTGCCAGCAGCCCCGGGACAGGGGGCATCTGGGACTATGGCTACACCTTC
cdr3_aa: CASSPGTGGIWDYGYTF

clone_size: -
d_call: TRBD2
v_call: TRBV6-6
j_call: TRBJ2-3
cdr3_length: 16
cdr3_nt: TGTGCCAGCAGTTACTCGGCGGGGGGCCCCACAGATACGCAGTATTTT
cdr3_aa: CASSYSAGGPTDTQYF

clone_size: -
d_call: TRBD1
v_call: TRBV7-9
j_call: TRBJ2-2
cdr3_length: 14
cdr3_nt: TGTGCCAGCAGCTGGGACCAGGGGGCCGGGGAGCTGTTTTTT
cdr3_aa: CASSWDQGAGELFF

clone_size: -
d_call: -
v_call: TRBV6-5
j_call: TRBJ1-2
cdr3_length: 13
cdr3_nt: TGTGCCAGCAGTCTCGACAGAGCCTATGGCTACACCTTC
cdr3_aa: CASSLDRAYGYTF

clone_size: -
d_call: -
v_call: TRBV9
j_call: TRBJ2-5
cdr3_length: 11
cdr3_nt: TGTGCTCGGCTAGCCGCGGAGACCCAGTACTTC
cdr3_aa: CARLAAETQYF

clone_size: -
d_call: -
v_call: TRBV5-4
j_call: TRBJ2-3
cdr3_length: 16
cdr3_nt: TGTGCCAGCAGCTTGGTGCGGGACAGACTAACAGATACGCAGTATTTT
cdr3_aa: CASSLVRDRLTDTQYF

clone_size: -
d_call: -
v_call: TRBV6-1
j_call: TRBJ2-2
cdr3_length: 14
cdr3_nt: TGTGCCAGCAGTGAATCCAGAGGAAACGGGGAGCTGTTTTTT
cdr3_aa: CASSESRGNGELFF

clone_size: -
d_call: -
v_call: TRBV11-2
j_call: TRBJ2-7
cdr3_length: 16
cdr3_nt: TGTGCCAGCAGCTTAGATCGCACAGTTGTTTCTTACGAGCAGTACTTC
cdr3_aa: CASSLDRTVVSYEQYF

clone_size: -
d_call: -
v_call: TRBV11-2
j_call: TRBJ1-1
cdr3_length: 12
cdr3_nt: TGTGCCAGCTCAGAGGTGAACACTGAAGCTTTCTTT
cdr3_aa: CASSEVNTEAFF

clone_size: -
d_call: -
v_call: TRBV18
j_call: TRBJ1-3
cdr3_length: 20
cdr3_nt: TGTGCCAGCTCACCACCGGGAGGCGCCTTTCTTTTAAGCTCTGGAAACACCATATATTTT
cdr3_aa: CASSPPGGAFLLSSGNTIYF

clone_size: -
d_call: -
v_call: TRBV20-1
j_call: TRBJ2-2
cdr3_length: 14
cdr3_nt: TGCAGTGCTAGTCGGCTAGCGAACACCGGGGAGCTGTTTTTT
cdr3_aa: CSASRLANTGELFF

clone_size: -
d_call: TRBD2
v_call: TRBV18
j_call: TRBJ2-3
cdr3_length: 17
cdr3_nt: TGTGCCAGCTCAACCTTGAGCCTAGCGGGGGTCACAGATACGCAGTATTTT
cdr3_aa: CASSTLSLAGVTDTQYF

clone_size: -
d_call: -
v_call: TRBV25-1
j_call: TRBJ1-4
cdr3_length: 13
cdr3_nt: TGTGCCAGCCGAGGGAGGACTAATGAAAAACTGTTTTTT
cdr3_aa: CASRGRTNEKLFF

clone_size: -
d_call: -
v_call: TRBV2
j_call: TRBJ1-2
cdr3_length: 12
cdr3_nt: TGTGCCAGCAGGGACAGTAACTATGGCTACACCTTC
cdr3_aa: CASRDSNYGYTF

clone_size: -
d_call: TRBD2
v_call: TRBV19
j_call: TRBJ2-7
cdr3_length: 14
cdr3_nt: TGTGCCAGTAGTCGAGTAGCGGGAGAGTACGAGCAGTACTTC
cdr3_aa: CASSRVAGEYEQYF

clone_size: -
d_call: TRBD1
v_call: TRBV28
j_call: TRBJ2-5
cdr3_length: 14
cdr3_nt: TGTGCCAGCAGTCCTACAGGGGGCCGGGAGACCCAGTACTTC
cdr3_aa: CASSPTGGRETQYF

clone_size: -
d_call: -
v_call: TRBV6-6
j_call: TRBJ1-1
cdr3_length: 11
cdr3_nt: TGTGCCAGCAACTTGAACACTGAAGCTTTCTTT
cdr3_aa: CASNLNTEAFF

clone_size: -
d_call: -
v_call: TRBV7-2
j_call: TRBJ1-2
cdr3_length: 13
cdr3_nt: TGTGCCAGCCGACAGCGGGTTTCATATGGCTACACCTTC
cdr3_aa: CASRQRVSYGYTF

clone_size: -
d_call: -
v_call: TRBV19
j_call: TRBJ1-2
cdr3_length: 14
cdr3_nt: TGTGCCAGTAGTAAAAGGGGTTCTGACTATGGCTACACCTTC
cdr3_aa: CASSKRGSDYGYTF

clone_size: once
d_call: TRBD1
v_call: TRBV4-1
j_call: TRBJ1-2
cdr3_length: 15
cdr3_nt: TGCGCCAGCAGCCAACCGGGACAGGGGGCGGATGGCTACACCTTC
cdr3_aa: CASSQPGQGADGYTF

clone_size: -
d_call: -
v_call: TRBV15
j_call: TRBJ1-6
cdr3_length: 16
cdr3_nt: TGTGCCACCAGCAGAGATAGGGCAGCAACAGGGTCACCCCTCCACTTT
cdr3_aa: CATSRDRAATGSPLHF

clone_size: -
d_call: TRBD1
v_call: TRBV6-2/TRBV6-3
j_call: TRBJ1-4
cdr3_length: 14
cdr3_nt: TGTGCCAGCAGATACAAACAGGGGCGAGAAAAACTGTTTTTT
cdr3_aa: CASRYKQGREKLFF

clone_size: -
d_call: -
v_call: TRBV5-3
j_call: TRBJ1-3
cdr3_length: 16
cdr3_nt: TGTGCCAGAAGCTCAACAGGGTGCCCCTCTGGAAACACCATATATTTT
cdr3_aa: CARSSTGCPSGNTIYF